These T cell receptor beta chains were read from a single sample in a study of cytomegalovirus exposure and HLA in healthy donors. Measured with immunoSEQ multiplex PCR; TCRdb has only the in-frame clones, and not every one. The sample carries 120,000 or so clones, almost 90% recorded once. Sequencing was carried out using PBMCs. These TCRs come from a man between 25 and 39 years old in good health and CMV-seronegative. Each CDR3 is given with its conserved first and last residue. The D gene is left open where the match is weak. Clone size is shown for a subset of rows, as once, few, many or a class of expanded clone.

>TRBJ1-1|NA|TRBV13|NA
TGTGCCAGCAGCCTGAGATCTGAAGCTTTCTTT
CASSLRSEAFF
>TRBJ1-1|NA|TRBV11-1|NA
TGTGCCAGCAGCTTAGACTGGAACACTGAAGCTTTCTTT
CASSLDWNTEAFF
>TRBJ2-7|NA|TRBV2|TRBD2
TGTGCCAGCAGACGCCAGACTAGCGGGCCTTCCTACGAGCAGTACTTC
CASRRQTSGPSYEQYF
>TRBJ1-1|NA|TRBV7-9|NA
TGTGCCAGCAGCTTTAATGAAGCTTTCTTT
CASSFNEAFF
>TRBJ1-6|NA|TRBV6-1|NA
TGTGCCAGCAGTGCCTCGGTGGCAGGCTTGAGTAATTCACCCCTCCACTTT
CASSASVAGLSNSPLHF
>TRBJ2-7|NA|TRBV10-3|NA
TGTGCCACCTCGGACAGTCAAACCTACGAGCAGTACTTC
CATSDSQTYEQYF
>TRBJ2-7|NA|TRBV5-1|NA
TGCGCCAGCAGCTTGGACAGGGCTTCCTACGAGCAGTACTTC
CASSLDRASYEQYF
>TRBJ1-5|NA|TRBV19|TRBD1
TGTGCCAGTAGTATAGCCGGGACAGACTATCAGCCCCAGCATTTT
CASSIAGTDYQPQHF
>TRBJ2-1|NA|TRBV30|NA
TGTGCCTGGAGTCGATCTAGCGTCAGGTCCTACAATGAGCAGTTCTTC
CAWSRSSVRSYNEQFF
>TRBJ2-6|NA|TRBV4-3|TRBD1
TGCGCCAGCAGCCAAGGCTTTAGGGGACAGGGATTCTCTGGGGCCAACGTCCTGACTTTC
CASSQGFRGQGFSGANVLTF
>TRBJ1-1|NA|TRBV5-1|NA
TGCGCCAGCAGCCTATCCGGACAGATACATGAAGCTTTCTTT
CASSLSGQIHEAFF
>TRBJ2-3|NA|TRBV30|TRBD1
TGTGCCTGGGGGACAGCTGGTTCAGATACGCAGTATTTT
CAWGTAGSDTQYF
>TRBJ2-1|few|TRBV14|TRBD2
TGTGCCAGCAGCCAAAACGGGAGGGCCTCCGAGCAGTTCTTC
CASSQNGRASEQFF
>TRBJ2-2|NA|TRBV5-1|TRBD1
TGCGCCAGCAGCTTGGTCGGACAGGGGTCCGGGGAGCTGTTTTTT
CASSLVGQGSGELFF
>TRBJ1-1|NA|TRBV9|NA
TGTGCCAGCAGCGTAGAGGGGATTGGTACTGAAGCTTTCTTT
CASSVEGIGTEAFF
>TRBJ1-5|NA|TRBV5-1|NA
TGCGCCAGCAGCTTGGCCGGACACTCTAATCAGCCCCAGCATTTT
CASSLAGHSNQPQHF
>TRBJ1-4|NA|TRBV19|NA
TGTGCCAGTAGATCGGATGGAGGGAGGGACCATAATGAAAAACTGTTTTTT
CASRSDGGRDHNEKLFF